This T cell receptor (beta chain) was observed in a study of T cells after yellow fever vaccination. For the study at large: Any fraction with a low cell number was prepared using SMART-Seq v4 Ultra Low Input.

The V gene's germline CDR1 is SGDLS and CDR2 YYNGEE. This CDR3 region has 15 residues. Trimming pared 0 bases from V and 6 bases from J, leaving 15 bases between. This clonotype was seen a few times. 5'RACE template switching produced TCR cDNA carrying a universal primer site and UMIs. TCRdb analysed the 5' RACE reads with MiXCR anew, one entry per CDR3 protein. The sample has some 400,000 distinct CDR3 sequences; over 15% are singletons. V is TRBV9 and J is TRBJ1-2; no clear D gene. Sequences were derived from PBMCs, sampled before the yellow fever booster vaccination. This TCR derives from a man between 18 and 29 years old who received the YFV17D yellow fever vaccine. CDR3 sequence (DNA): TGTGCCAGCAGCGTAGCTGACCAGATGACTAATGGCTACACCTTC. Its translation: CASSVADQMTNGYTF.